This T cell receptor (beta chain) came from a study of Graves' ophthalmopathy and Graves' hyperthyroidism (dated by TCRdb to between 2018 and 2020). A note on the overall study: Peripheral blood was collected before any treatment was given, at the time of initial diagnosis. TCR beta repertoire signatures were used to distinguish Graves' ophthalmopathy from Graves' hyperthyroidism and to predict progression to ophthalmopathy. In roughly 6 hyperthyroidism patients, the T-cell repertoire of thyroid tissue was compared with the T-cell repertoire of blood. In total, around 140 blood samples were TCR-sequenced: 43 ophthalmopathy, under 85 hyperthyroidism and about 17 hyperthyroidism-to-ophthalmopathy patients. A discovery set of more than 90 patients (under 45 ophthalmopathy, about 55 stable hyperthyroidism) was enrolled to explore V-J signatures distinguishing ophthalmopathy from hyperthyroidism. Following sample collection, hyperthyroidism patients were given methimazole at a starting dose of 30 mg daily, and ophthalmopathy patients were given high-dose intravenous methylprednisolone. For independent validation, a separate cohort was made up of approximately 19 hyperthyroidism patients plus 17 patients who later progressed from hyperthyroidism to ophthalmopathy. What the authors observed across the whole study: No statistical method was used to predetermine the sample size, and group allocation was not hidden from the investigators. The 13-signature model separated ophthalmopathy from stable hyperthyroidism with roughly 90% sensitivity and around 81% specificity in cross-validation, and 80%/75% in the test set. Most of the expanded thyroid clonotypes with a frequency above 0.001 were also detected in blood, and it was suggested that the thyroid immune response may be reflected by blood repertoires. In validation, the model predicted ophthalmopathy progression with over 60% sensitivity and roughly 72% specificity; some 13 predicted patients were CT-confirmed with GO in a median of around 6 months.

The table lists this clonotype with a few counts. This clone's antigen is unknown. The sample holds no much larger clone one base away, and base qualities are not on file. Unmatched junction bases come to 3, with V trimmed by 0 bases and J by 7 bases. CDR1 and CDR2, per the germline V gene, are SGHRS and YFSETQ. The CDR3 spans 16 residues, from the cysteine through the phenylalanine. This entry keeps only the CDR3 DNA: 48 bases, framed from base 1. For repertoire sequencing, the TCR beta CDR3 regions were amplified from RNA transcripts. The first round was an RT-PCR using HTBI primers with the Qiagen OneStep RT-PCR kit, and this first round was followed by a second-round multiplex PCR, then size selection and purification. Libraries were sequenced on an Illumina HiSeq2000 using paired-end 100 bp reads. The original pipeline was this. SOAPnuke was used to process the reads, throwing out any read that had adapters, had uncalled bases, had a mean Phred below 15, or lacked an exact constant-primer or identifier match. COPE v1.2.5 was used to merge high-quality paired reads. Each unique nucleotide sequence was treated as a clonotype, and MiTCR v1.1 was used to align the clonotypes to the IMGT TRB V, D and J references. Analysis was restricted to V-J combinations with a frequency above 0.0001, which covered 99% to 99.2% of repertoires. For each V-J combination, a TCR clonal expansion and chaos score was defined as F50 clonal expansion divided by the chaos observed in the TCRdist matrix. Features were reduced by Welch's t-statistics and random forest to approximately 13 V-J combinations, which fed a naive Bayes classifier. Thyroid-blood repertoire similarity was quantified with the Morisita-Horn index. TCRdb took the public reads, trimmed them with fastp at Q25, ran MiXCR for clone calling and kept in-frame beta chains. Each entry is one CDR3 protein sequence, shown with its most common DNA and genes. The V and J calls shown here were made by TCRdb, not taken from the authors' results. Across this sample there are roughly 700,000 distinct CDR3 sequences, with roughly two fifths seen only once. The top ten clonotypes cover 40% to 55% of the sample.

Ophthalmopathy patients were characterized by moderately to severely active disease, a Clinical Activity Score of at least 3, a NOSPECS grade of at least 4, and a disease duration under 3 months. Patients with other autoimmune diseases, uncontrolled infections, pregnancy or lactation were excluded. Clinical symptoms, serum thyroxine, TRAb, thyroid ultrasound and orbital computed tomography were used for diagnosis. PBMCs were isolated from approximately 10 ml of fresh peripheral blood by Ficoll-Paque density gradient centrifugation. Total RNA was extracted using Trizol reagent, and RNA quality was checked on an Agilent 2100 Bioanalyzer.

The sequenced material came from peripheral blood. The rearrangement joined TRBV5-1 to TRBJ2-2; 13 of the junction bases match TRBD2. The clonotype originates from an adult man with Graves' ophthalmopathy. The bases read TGCGCCAGCAGCTTGGTCAGGACTAGCGGGAGCGGGGAGCTGTTTTTT. This translates into CASSLVRTSGSGELFF.